Below are 19 T cell receptor beta chains sequenced from a single sample in a study of cytomegalovirus exposure and HLA in healthy donors. Sequencing was performed with immunoSEQ multiplex PCR; in TCRdb, only in-frame clones are kept and a portion is missing. The data show over 200,000 clones, roughly 91% seen once. The sequencing input was PBMCs. These TCRs come from a woman aged 30 to 39 in good health and CMV-seronegative.

V gene TRBV10-3 combines with J gene TRBJ2-5; 8 bases agree with TRBD1. CDR3 length equals 14 residues. With 4 bases clipped from V and 1 base from J, the junction kept 2 bases outside the gene matches. CDR1 ENHRY and CDR2 SYGVKD come from the germline V gene. CDR3 region: CAISATGGQETQYF. In nucleotides, the CDR3 is TGTGCCATCAGTGCCACAGGGGGCCAAGAGACCCAGTACTTC.

A remark on this clone: Other DNA sequences of this sample code for an identical CDR3. The chain has TRBV27 and TRBJ1-3; D is perhaps TRBD1 (5 bases). CDR1 is MNHEY and CDR2 is SMNVEV in the germline V gene (reference sequence). V was cut by 2 bases and J by 4 bases, with 9 bases left in between. The CDR3 totals 14 residues. The CDR3 nucleotides read TGTGCCAGCAGTTTACGGGGGTCCGGAAACACCATATATTTT. It translates to CASSLRGSGNTIYF.

This chain connects TRBV29-1 to TRBJ2-7, with 8 bases fitting TRBD2. CDR1 and CDR2 (germline): SQVTM, ANQGSEA. The CDR3 extends over 13 amino acids. The J segment lost 2 bases and the V segment lost 4 bases, leaving 4 bases of the junction unmatched. CDR3 sequence reads: CSVVLADAYEQYF. CDR3 nucleotides: TGCAGCGTTGTACTAGCGGATGCCTACGAGCAGTACTTC.

The chain's CDR3 is CASGSTASLLQTDTQYF. In DNA form, the CDR3 reads TGTGCTAGTGGATCAACAGCGTCCCTACTCCAAACAGATACGCAGTATTTT. The rearrangement joins TRBV12-5 to TRBJ2-3; D remains ambiguous. CDR3 length: 17 residues. The V end was cut by 6 bases, the J end by 3 bases, with 22 bases between. Germline V gene sequence: CDR1 LGHNT, CDR2 FRNRAP.

This clone was observed once. CDR3 loop: CASSLAGGQGQPQHF. For the CDR3, the DNA is TGTGCCAGCAGCTTAGCGGGAGGACAGGGCCAGCCCCAGCATTTT. The chain carries TRBV7-6 and TRBJ1-5, with TRBD1 identical over 8 bases. Per the germline V gene, CDR1 is SGHVS and CDR2 is FNYEAQ. The CDR3 contains 15 residues. Unmatched junction bases numbered 5, after V lost 0 bases and J lost 7 bases.

The rearrangement links TRBV19 to TRBJ2-2, with 7 positions matching TRBD1. This CDR3 is 13 amino acids long. V shed 5 bases and J 6 bases; nucleotides not matched to a gene: 3. Germline CDR1 reads LNHDA; CDR2 reads SQIVND (reference sequence). CDR3 in amino acids: CASSDQGAGELFF. The CDR3 DNA follows: TGTGCCAGTAGTGACCAGGGGGCCGGGGAGCTGTTTTTT.

On this clone itself: Other DNA variants within this sample encode the same CDR3. J is TRBJ2-1 and V is TRBV9; TRBD2 agrees at 8 bases. CDR1 SGDLS and CDR2 YYNGEE come from the germline V gene. V was pared by 5 bases and J by 0 bases, with 4 bases of the junction left unmatched. This CDR3 has 15 residues. CDR3 nucleotides: TGTGCCAGCAGTGAGAGCGGGAGCTCCTACAATGAGCAGTTCTTC. Its translation: CASSESGSSYNEQFF.

This clone was observed a handful of times. The chain uses TRBV9 and TRBJ1-1; 8 bases agree with TRBD1. Germline V gene lookup returns CDR1 SGDLS and CDR2 YYNGEE. There are 14 residues in the CDR3. Losses at the gene ends were 2 bases for V and 8 bases for J; bases not matched to a gene: 8. CDR3 sequence reads: CASSVDIGQGEAFF. In DNA, the CDR3 is TGTGCCAGCAGCGTTGACATTGGACAGGGAGAAGCTTTCTTT. The full variable domain, in which reference TRBV9 and TRBJ1-1 provide the parts outside the CDR3, is DSGVTQTPKHLITATGQRVTLRCSPRSGDLSVYWYQQSLDQGLQFLIQYYNGEERAKGNILERFSAQQFPDLHSELNLSSLELGDSALYFCASSVDIGQGEAFFGQGTRLTVV.

The chain is built from TRBV30 and TRBJ1-4, with 7 nucleotides matching TRBD1. Trimming removed 3 bases from V and 7 bases from J; junction bases left unmatched: 8. The CDR3 consists of 14 residues. Germline V gives CDR1 GTSNPN, CDR2 SVGIG (reference sequence). The CDR3 nucleotides read TGTGCCTGGAGCAGGTTGGGACAGACTGAAAAACTGTTTTTT. It encodes CAWSRLGQTEKLFF.

The chain recombines TRBV4-3 with TRBJ2-3; no clear D gene. The germline V gene encodes CDR1 LGHNA and CDR2 YSLEER. CDR3 length: 13 amino acids. V lost 2 bases, J lost 5 bases, and 8 bases lay in between. CDR3 nucleotides: TGCGCCAGCAGCCAACAAAGCTTAGATACGCAGTATTTT. It yields the protein CASSQQSLDTQYF.

This chain connects TRBV5-8 to TRBJ1-1, with no clear D. There are 15 residues in the CDR3. Germline CDR1 is SGHTS and CDR2 is YDEGEE. With 3 bases removed from V and 1 base from J, the gap between germline ends came to 13 bases. CDR3 sequence: CASSSDGGENTEAFF. The CDR3 coding sequence is TGTGCCAGCAGCTCGGATGGAGGCGAGAACACTGAAGCTTTCTTT.

This clone was seen once. The chain joins TRBV4-3 to TRBJ2-1; 12 bases are a match to TRBD2. The germline V gene has CDR1 LGHNA and CDR2 YSLEER. This CDR3 spans 16 amino acids. V lost 3 bases to trimming and J lost 8 bases; unmatched junction nucleotides: 8. The CDR3: CASSHRLAGEYDEQFF. As DNA, the CDR3 is TGCGCCAGCAGCCATCGACTAGCGGGAGAGTACGATGAGCAGTTCTTC.

V is TRBV25-1 and J is TRBJ2-5; D is unclear. This CDR3 has 11 residues. Germline V gene lookup returns CDR1 MGHDK and CDR2 SYGVNS. V gave up 2 bases and J gave up 5 bases, with 3 bases separating them. The CDR3 here is CASSEHETQYF. The DNA of the CDR3 is TGTGCCAGCAGTGAACATGAGACCCAGTACTTC.

The J gene is TRBJ1-5, the V gene TRBV29-1; D is unresolved. Germline values: CDR1 SQVTM, CDR2 ANQGSEA. The CDR3 spans 13 residues. Trimming took 3 bases from V and 2 from J, leaving 8 bases between them. CDR3 coding DNA: TGCAGCGTTGAGACCGGGGGCAATCAGCCCCAGCATTTT. Translating gives CSVETGGNQPQHF.

J is TRBJ2-7 and V is TRBV29-1, with D tentatively TRBD1 (5 bases). Germline lookup yields CDR1 SQVTM and CDR2 ANQGSEA. This CDR3 is built from 14 residues. The ends were cut back, 1 base at V and 2 bases at J, with 12 bases in the middle. The CDR3 spells CSVEATGMAYEQYF. The CDR3 coding sequence is TGCAGCGTTGAAGCTACAGGTATGGCCTACGAGCAGTACTTC.

V usage is TRBV4-1 and J usage is TRBJ2-7; TRBD1 matches at 7 bases. Germline-derived CDR1 and CDR2 are MGHRA and YSYEKL. The V gene end was trimmed by 1 base and the J gene end by 1 base; junction bases not matched to a gene: 4. This CDR3 is 15 amino acids long. CDR3 bases: TGCGCCAGCAGCCAAGGGTGGGGACAGTCCTACGAGCAGTACTTC. Translation gives CASSQGWGQSYEQYF.

The chain carries TRBV7-6 and TRBJ2-5; 7 bases fit TRBD2. V gave up 5 bases and J gave up 7 bases; unmatched junction bases: 10. Per germline, CDR1 SGHVS and CDR2 FNYEAQ. The CDR3 has 14 residues. In DNA form, the CDR3 reads TGTGCCAGCAGCCAAGGGACTACTCCCGGGACCCAGTACTTC. Translated: CASSQGTTPGTQYF. Variable domain in full (rest from reference TRBV7-6 and TRBJ2-5): GAGVSQSPRYKVTKRGQDVALRCDPISGHVSLYWYRQALGQGPEFLTYFNYEAQQDKSGLPNDRFSAERPEGSISTLTIQRTEQRDSAMYRCASSQGTTPGTQYFGPGTRLLVL.

The chain uses TRBV27 and TRBJ2-1, with 14 bases lining up with TRBD2. CDR1 and CDR2 (germline): MNHEY, SMNVEV (reference sequence). V lost 6 bases to trimming and J lost 1 base; unmatched junction nucleotides: 11. The CDR3 runs 19 residues. This CDR3 reads CASRSTGTSGGTSYNEQFF. CDR3 DNA sequence: TGTGCCAGCAGAAGTACCGGGACTAGCGGGGGAACTTCCTACAATGAGCAGTTCTTC.

V and J are TRBV2 and TRBJ2-6; D gene unclear. The CDR3 contains 13 residues. Germline CDR1 SNHLY, CDR2 FYNNEI. V was trimmed by 7 bases and J by 0 bases, leaving 4 bases between them. DNA of the CDR3: TGTGCCAGCAAGGACTCTGGGGCCAACGTCCTGACTTTC. It encodes CASKDSGANVLTF.